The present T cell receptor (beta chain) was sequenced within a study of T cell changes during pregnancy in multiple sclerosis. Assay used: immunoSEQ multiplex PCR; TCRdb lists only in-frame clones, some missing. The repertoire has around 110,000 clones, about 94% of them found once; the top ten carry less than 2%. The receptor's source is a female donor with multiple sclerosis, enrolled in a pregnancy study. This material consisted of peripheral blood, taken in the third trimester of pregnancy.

In DNA, the CDR3 is TGTGCCAGCATCCCCCAGGCAGGGCACAACTATGGCTACACCTTC. Its protein is CASIPQAGHNYGYTF. This chain connects TRBV27 to TRBJ1-2; D perhaps matches TRBD1 (5 bases). The V and J ends lost 7 bases and 2 bases respectively, with 17 bases between them. The CDR3 consists of 15 residues. The V gene's germline CDR1 is MNHEY and CDR2 SMNVEV (reference sequence).